These 25 T cell receptor beta chains originate from one sample sequenced in a study of blood T cell repertoires in COVID-19. Clones were read by immunoSEQ multiplex PCR, and TCRdb kept only the in-frame ones, dropping some. Of roughly 230,000 clones listed, roughly 80% are singletons. The sample comprised PBMCs or T cells enriched from blood (not recorded which). Source of these receptors: a man over 45 who had recovered from COVID-19.

V gene TRBV5-1 combines with J gene TRBJ1-2; a possible D gene is TRBD1 (6 bases). Germline values: CDR1 SGHRS, CDR2 YFSETQ. Between the trimmed V and J ends, which lost 0 bases and 3 bases, there was a span of 15 bases. The CDR3 contains 16 residues. For the CDR3, the DNA is TGCGCCAGCAGCTTGGCCCCCGGGGCAGGGGACTATGGCTACACCTTC. Translated: CASSLAPGAGDYGYTF.

The chain carries TRBV9 and TRBJ2-3, with 9 bases matching TRBD2. The V segment lost 0 bases and the J segment 5 bases; nucleotides outside the gene matches: 7. The V gene's germline CDR1 is SGDLS and CDR2 YYNGEE. The CDR3 runs 16 residues. In DNA, the CDR3 is TGTGCCAGCAGCGTAGACTTAGCGGGGGTCAAAGATACGCAGTATTTT. It codes for CASSVDLAGVKDTQYF. Combining the CDR3 with reference TRBV9 and TRBJ2-3 gives the whole variable domain DSGVTQTPKHLITATGQRVTLRCSPRSGDLSVYWYQQSLDQGLQFLIQYYNGEERAKGNILERFSAQQFPDLHSELNLSSLELGDSALYFCASSVDLAGVKDTQYFGPGTRLTVL.

The V and J genes are TRBV10-2 and TRBJ1-5; 10 positions match TRBD1. With 3 bases clipped from V and 5 bases from J, the junction kept 19 bases outside the gene matches. The CDR3 is 20 amino acids. Germline V gene sequence: CDR1 WSHSY, CDR2 SAAADI. This chain's CDR3 is CASSDTARTGGMVEDQPQHF. The CDR3 DNA sequence: TGCGCCAGCAGTGATACGGCTCGGACAGGGGGGATGGTTGAGGATCAGCCCCAGCATTTT.

The chain carries TRBV5-3 and TRBJ1-5; D may be TRBD1 (6 bases). TRBV5-3 is sorted into the ORF group, with uncertain function. V lost 6 bases and J lost 4, with 11 bases in between. The CDR3 sequence is 13 residues long. CDR3 DNA: TGTGCCAGAAAGGGGACACCTAATCAGCCCCAGCATTTT. Translated: CARKGTPNQPQHF.

The J gene is TRBJ1-1, the V gene TRBV7-9; D is possibly TRBD1 (5 bases). CDR3 size: 13 residues. In germline, CDR1 is SEHNR, CDR2 FQNEAQ (reference sequence). The V end was cut by 6 bases, the J end by 3 bases, with 11 bases between. CDR3 nucleotide sequence: TGTGCCAGCAGTAGGGGACTGCACACTGAAGCTTTCTTT. This encodes CASSRGLHTEAFF.

The V gene is TRBV7-2, the J gene TRBJ2-2; a weak D match, TRBD1 (6 bases). The V end lost 3 bases, the J end lost 7 bases, and 9 bases lay between the germline ends. Germline V gene sequence: CDR1 SGHTA, CDR2 FQGNSA. This CDR3 has 13 residues. The CDR3 region has the DNA TGTGCCAGCAGCTTTGGACAGATCGGGGAGCTGTTTTTT. It codes for CASSFGQIGELFF.

This chain joins TRBV18 and TRBJ1-1; 9 positions match TRBD1. Germline V gene data show CDR1 as KGHSH and CDR2 as LQKENI. The CDR3 has 15 residues. Unmatched junction bases numbered 6, after V lost 5 bases and J lost 2 bases. CDR3: CASSARTGANTEAFF. The DNA of the CDR3 is TGTGCCAGCTCAGCTAGGACAGGGGCCAACACTGAAGCTTTCTTT.

This clone was detected once. This rearrangement joins TRBV18 to TRBJ2-3; D call uncertain. The V gene's germline CDR1 is KGHSH and CDR2 LQKENI. V dropped 2 bases and J dropped 2 bases, with 8 bases sitting between them. This CDR3 comprises 14 residues. The CDR3 DNA reads as TGTGCCAGCTCACCAAGCTTAAACACAGATACGCAGTATTTT. Protein product: CASSPSLNTDTQYF.

This sequence joins TRBV11-3 and TRBJ2-5, with 13 bases that match TRBD2. The CDR3 is made up of 15 amino acids. Germline assignment: CDR1 SGHNT and CDR2 YENEEA. With V trimmed by 5 bases and J by 7 bases, 7 bases remained unmatched. Written as DNA, the CDR3 is TGTGCCAGCAGCGGGGGGACTAGCGGGACGGCGACCCAGTACTTC. It translates to CASSGGTSGTATQYF.

The chain uses TRBV28 and TRBJ1-4; tentatively, D is TRBD1 (5 bases). CDR3 size: 15 residues. Germline CDR1 reads MDHEN; CDR2 reads SYDVKM. With 6 bases removed from V and 2 bases from J, the gap between germline ends came to 13 bases. The CDR3 nucleotides are TGTGCCAGCAGACCAGGGTCAGCCACTAATGAAAAACTGTTTTTT. This codes for CASRPGSATNEKLFF.

The chain uses TRBV7-3 and TRBJ1-2; D is possibly TRBD1 (6 bases). Between the trimmed V and J ends, which lost 5 bases and 5 bases, there was a span of 12 bases. The germline V gene has CDR1 SGHTA and CDR2 FQGTGA. The length of the CDR3 is 13 residues. The CDR3 is CASSASQGYGYTF. Here the CDR3 DNA reads TGTGCCAGCAGCGCCTCACAGGGTTATGGCTACACCTTC.

This clone was observed a few times. The chain recombines TRBV5-5 with TRBJ1-3; no reliable D call. Germline values: CDR1 SGHKS, CDR2 YYEKEE (reference sequence). Trimming removed 4 bases from V and 0 bases from J, with 11 bases in between. CDR3 length: 15 residues. CDR3 residues: CASSSPGDSGNTIYF. DNA for the CDR3: TGTGCCAGCAGCAGTCCCGGGGACTCTGGAAACACCATATATTTT.

The gene calls are TRBV5-4 and TRBJ2-2; D gene uncertain. Germline V gives CDR1 SGHNT, CDR2 YYREEE (reference sequence). This CDR3 is built from 16 residues. The V and J ends lost 1 base and 0 bases respectively, with 10 bases between them. The chain's CDR3 is CASSLNRATNTGELFF. Written as DNA, the CDR3 is TGTGCCAGCAGCTTGAACAGAGCTACGAACACCGGGGAGCTGTTTTTT.

The rearrangement joins TRBV12-5 to TRBJ2-1, with D unresolved. Germline V lookup: CDR1 LGHNT, CDR2 FRNRAP. This CDR3 has 15 residues. Trimming removed 0 bases from V and 4 bases from J, with 10 bases in between. The CDR3 bases are TGTGCTAGTGGTTTGGTACAGCAGGCGTACAATGAGCAGTTCTTC. This translates into CASGLVQQAYNEQFF.

This chain uses TRBV7-9 with TRBJ2-7; 9 nucleotides match TRBD1. After removal of 2 bases from V and 0 bases from J, the junction contained 5 bases not matched to a gene. CDR1 is SEHNR and CDR2 is FQNEAQ in the germline V gene (reference sequence). The CDR3 sequence is 16 residues long. The CDR3 here is CASSLSQGASSYEQYF. Written as DNA, the CDR3 is TGTGCCAGCAGCTTATCACAGGGGGCGAGCTCCTACGAGCAGTACTTC.

CDR3 sequence reads: CSASFEFGVGALNEKLFF. DNA of the CDR3: TGCAGTGCTAGTTTCGAGTTTGGGGTGGGAGCCTTAAATGAAAAACTGTTTTTT. This chain connects TRBV20-1 to TRBJ1-4; D unresolved. Germline CDR1 reads DFQATT; CDR2 reads SNEGSKA (reference sequence). This CDR3 region has 18 residues. V lost 3 bases and J lost 5, with 25 bases in between.

Only one count was recorded for this clone. The chain has TRBV5-4 and TRBJ2-7, with D hard to call. V gave up 0 bases and J gave up 2 bases, with 12 bases separating them. This CDR3 is 15 amino acids long. Germline V gives CDR1 SGHNT, CDR2 YYREEE (reference sequence). The CDR3 DNA sequence: TGTGCCAGCAGCTTGGGGTCTACCATCACCTACGAGCAGTACTTC. Translation: CASSLGSTITYEQYF.

The rearrangement links TRBV30 to TRBJ2-7; TRBD1 is a possible D gene (6 bases). CDR3 length: 14 residues. The germline V gene has CDR1 GTSNPN and CDR2 SVGIG (reference sequence). Trimming removed 8 bases at V and 5 bases at J, with 22 bases between. CDR3 coding DNA: TGTGCCGGTCGCCGGACAGCCTCAGAGAACGAGCAGTACTTC. Translation gives CAGRRTASENEQYF.

The V and J genes are TRBV7-9 and TRBJ2-2; 8 bases are a match to TRBD1. After removal of 6 bases from V and 5 bases from J, the junction contained 11 bases not matched to a gene. From germline, CDR1 is SEHNR and CDR2 FQNEAQ (reference sequence). The CDR3 length is 16 residues. The CDR3 protein is CASRTSGGLRTGELFF. DNA of the CDR3: TGTGCCAGCAGAACCTCAGGGGGCTTGAGGACCGGGGAGCTGTTTTTT.

This sequence joins TRBV7-9 and TRBJ1-5, with TRBD1 identical over 12 bases. J was trimmed by 9 bases and V by 0 bases; bases with no gene match: 9. There are 17 residues in the CDR3. The germline gives CDR1 SEHNR, CDR2 FQNEAQ (reference sequence). The CDR3 spells CASSLAGGTGGSWPQHF. CDR3 coding DNA: TGTGCCAGCAGCTTAGCGGGGGGGACAGGGGGCTCGTGGCCCCAGCATTTT.

The rearrangement joins TRBV7-9 to TRBJ1-1; possibly TRBD1 for D (6 bases). The V end lost 5 bases, the J end lost 6 bases, and 13 bases lay between the germline ends. Germline CDR1 is SEHNR and CDR2 is FQNEAQ (reference sequence). The CDR3 consists of 13 residues. CDR3 nucleotides: TGTGCCAGCAGCCCCAACAGGGCCCCTGAAGCTTTCTTT. As protein: CASSPNRAPEAFF.

In its sample, this clone was seen once. The genes are TRBV7-3 and TRBJ1-2; the D is unclear. The germline V and J ends were trimmed by 5 bases and 7 bases, with 17 bases remaining between them. CDR1 SGHTA and CDR2 FQGTGA come from the germline V gene. This CDR3 contains 14 residues. In DNA, the CDR3 is TGTGCCAGCAGCCCCATTTACGAAAGAGTTGGCTACACCTTC. Translating it yields CASSPIYERVGYTF.

CDR3 sequence (DNA): TGTGCCAGCAGCCAAGACAGGGGGCGATACGAGCAGTACTTC. Residues: CASSQDRGRYEQYF. The chain links TRBV7-6 to TRBJ2-7, with 10 positions matching TRBD1. Germline V lookup: CDR1 SGHVS, CDR2 FNYEAQ. CDR3 length equals 14 residues. Unmatched junction bases numbered 5, after V lost 5 bases and J lost 4 bases.

This clone was picked up one time. This chain links TRBV10-3 with TRBJ2-7; no definite D call. V was trimmed by 1 base and J by 9 bases, leaving 10 bases between them. From germline, CDR1 is ENHRY and CDR2 SYGVKD. The CDR3 runs 12 residues. CDR3: CAISEFEVGQYF. In DNA form, the CDR3 reads TGTGCCATCAGTGAGTTTGAGGTAGGGCAGTACTTC.

The chain is built from TRBV5-1 and TRBJ2-1, with D perhaps TRBD1 (5 bases). CDR3 size: 15 residues. Between the trimmed V and J ends, which lost 0 bases and 7 bases, there was a span of 14 bases. Germline CDR1 and CDR2: SGHRS and YFSETQ. This CDR3 is CASSLVIRKGNEQFF. In DNA, the CDR3 is TGCGCCAGCAGCTTGGTTATACGTAAGGGGAATGAGCAGTTCTTC.